The TCR beta chain described here comes from a study of lymphopenia after photon versus proton radiotherapy. Losses at the gene ends were 2 bases for V and 12 bases for J; bases not matched to a gene: 1. The CDR3 totals 11 residues. CDR1 and CDR2 (germline): MNHNS, SASEGT. The method was immunoSEQ multiplex PCR; TCRdb's version includes in-frame clones alone and lacks a portion of them. The table has around 22,000 clones, 84% seen once. The clonotype comes from a man between 40 and 49 years old with gastric cancer. This specimen was peripheral blood, taken from a patient treated with photon-based radiotherapy. J is TRBJ2-1 and V is TRBV6-1, with 7 bases that match TRBD1. The CDR3 DNA reads TGTGCCAGCAGTGAAAGGGGGCGGCAGTTCTTC. Protein sequence: CASSERGRQFF.